Each of the 30 T cell receptor beta chains below was sequenced from the same sample in a study of cytomegalovirus exposure and HLA in healthy donors. The PCR employed 60 Vbeta primers together with 13 Jbeta primers. TCRdb's table, derived via immunoSEQ multiplex PCR, lists solely in-frame clones and lacks some. Found here are around 150,000 clones, more than 75% of them singletons; the top ten hold around 2.2%. The specimen sequenced was PBMCs. The receptors were gathered from a man aged 30 to 39 in good health and CMV-seronegative.

The gene calls are TRBV4-2 and TRBJ2-5; a weak D match, TRBD1 (6 bases). The CDR3 spans 15 residues. Germline CDR1 reads LGHNA; CDR2 reads YNFKEQ. V was clipped by 3 bases and J by 1 base, with 12 bases between them. The CDR3 nucleotides read TGTGCCAGCAGCCAGACAGGACAGTTCCAAGAGACCCAGTACTTC. This codes for CASSQTGQFQETQYF.

This clone was detected only a few times. This rearrangement joins TRBV27 to TRBJ2-7; 10 bases fit TRBD2. With V trimmed by 2 bases and J by 5 bases, 3 bases remained unmatched. Germline V gene lookup returns CDR1 MNHEY and CDR2 SMNVEV (reference sequence). The CDR3 runs to 14 residues. The CDR3 DNA follows: TGTGCCAGCAGTTTAGCCGGGACTAGCGACGAGCAGTACTTC. Translated, it gives CASSLAGTSDEQYF.

The chain links TRBV19 to TRBJ1-1; unclear D gene. Between the trimmed V and J ends, which lost 5 bases and 4 bases, there was a span of 11 bases. Germline CDR1 reads LNHDA; CDR2 reads SQIVND (reference sequence). The CDR3 contains 13 residues. CDR3 nucleotides: TGTGCCAGTAGTGGCAGTCGGGGCACTGAAGCTTTCTTT. Its translation: CASSGSRGTEAFF.

The genes are TRBV9 and TRBJ2-1; D perhaps matches TRBD2 (6 bases). Germline values: CDR1 SGDLS, CDR2 YYNGEE. The V end was cut by 3 bases, the J end by 2 bases, with 12 bases between. The CDR3 totals 15 residues. CDR3 DNA: TGTGCCAGCAGCGCTAGCGCTTTCACCTACAATGAGCAGTTCTTC. It yields the protein CASSASAFTYNEQFF.

V usage is TRBV19 and J usage is TRBJ1-1; 7 nucleotides line up with TRBD1. The CDR3 spans 13 residues. With 10 bases clipped from V and 4 bases from J, the junction kept 9 bases outside the gene matches. Germline CDR1 is LNHDA and CDR2 is SQIVND (reference sequence). CDR3 sequence: CATRSQGVTEAFF. The CDR3 bases are TGTGCCACCCGAAGCCAGGGGGTCACTGAAGCTTTCTTT.

The chain recombines TRBV27 with TRBJ2-1; D perhaps matches TRBD2 (6 bases). The length of the CDR3 is 14 residues. In germline, CDR1 is MNHEY, CDR2 SMNVEV (reference sequence). V was shortened by 4 bases and J by 8 bases, with 15 bases between the two germline ends. The CDR3 loop reads CASSSRDWGDEQFF. The CDR3 nucleotides read TGTGCCAGCAGTTCACGGGACTGGGGAGATGAGCAGTTCTTC.

The chain employs TRBV30 and TRBJ2-7; 14 nucleotides align to TRBD2. The CDR3 has 17 residues. The trim removed 2 bases at V and 3 bases at J, leaving 9 bases unmatched. The germline gives CDR1 GTSNPN, CDR2 SVGIG (reference sequence). The CDR3 DNA reads TGTGCCTGGAGTATTCGCCCGGGACTAGCGGGAGTCTACGAGCAGTACTTC. Translating it yields CAWSIRPGLAGVYEQYF. Supplemented by reference TRBV30 and TRBJ2-7, the full variable domain reads SQTIHQWPATLVQPVGSPLSLECTVEGTSNPNLYWYRQAAGRGLQLLFYSVGIGQISSEVPQNLSASRPQDRQFILSSKKLLLSDSGFYLCAWSIRPGLAGVYEQYFGPGTRLTVT.

The gene calls are TRBV30 and TRBJ1-5; D is uncertain. V was shortened by 2 bases and J by 7 bases, with 12 bases between the two germline ends. The V gene's germline CDR1 is GTSNPN and CDR2 SVGIG (reference sequence). The CDR3 length is 13 residues. The CDR3 sequence: CAWSTGEGQPQHF. The DNA for the CDR3 is TGTGCCTGGAGTACCGGGGAGGGCCAGCCCCAGCATTTT.

V usage is TRBV4-3 and J usage is TRBJ2-3; 10 bases agree with TRBD2. The CDR3 is 16 amino acids. The V gene end was trimmed by 4 bases and the J gene end by 6 bases; junction bases not matched to a gene: 10. Germline CDR1 and CDR2: LGHNA and YSLEER. The CDR3 sequence is CASSLRTSGVGDTQYF. In DNA form, the CDR3 reads TGCGCCAGCAGCCTTCGGACTAGCGGAGTTGGTGATACGCAGTATTTT.

This clone showed up just a few times. The V gene is TRBV28, the J gene TRBJ1-4; unclear D gene. The CDR3 sequence is 21 residues long. V shed 6 bases and J shed 7 bases, with 36 bases lying between them. The germline CDR1 and CDR2 sequences are MDHEN and SYDVKM. DNA for the CDR3: TGTGCCAGCAGACCCCCTGGGCTGATTCCCGAGGGCGGGAGGATGAGTGAAAAACTGTTTTTT. The encoded protein is CASRPPGLIPEGGRMSEKLFF.

This clone has more than one count but fewer than ten. V and J are TRBV29-1 and TRBJ2-7; 9 bases align to TRBD2. CDR3 length equals 12 residues. Germline V CDR1 and CDR2: SQVTM, ANQGSEA. The V gene end was trimmed by 2 bases and the J gene end by 7 bases; junction bases not matched to a gene: 3. The CDR3 DNA sequence: TGCAGCGTTGAACTAGCGGGAAGTGAGCAGTACTTC. It yields the protein CSVELAGSEQYF.

The rearrangement uses TRBV5-6 and TRBJ2-3; 7 bases are a match to TRBD1. Trimming removed 6 bases from V and 2 bases from J; junction bases left unmatched: 9. CDR1 SGHDT and CDR2 YYEEEE come from the germline V gene. This CDR3 is 15 amino acids long. CDR3 sequence: CASTQQGLHTDTQYF. For the CDR3, the DNA is TGTGCCAGCACCCAACAGGGGCTACACACAGATACGCAGTATTTT.

The chain joins TRBV7-9 to TRBJ2-5, with a possible D match to TRBD1 (7 bases). This CDR3 has 14 residues. CDR1 and CDR2 (germline): SEHNR, FQNEAQ (reference sequence). V gave up 2 bases and J gave up 5 bases, with 12 bases separating them. The CDR3 spells CASSLRPGGETQYF. CDR3 bases: TGTGCCAGCAGCTTAAGGCCAGGGGGGGAGACCCAGTACTTC.

This clone was observed once. The chain couples TRBV29-1 to TRBJ1-2, with 10 positions matching TRBD1. Trimming removed 6 bases from V and 7 bases from J; junction bases left unmatched: 11. CDR1 and CDR2 from the germline V gene are SQVTM and ANQGSEA. The CDR3 spans 14 residues. The CDR3 DNA reads TGCAGCGTGAGGGAGGACAGGGGGACCGGTGGCTACACCTTC. Protein: CSVREDRGTGGYTF.

V and J are TRBV19 and TRBJ2-7, with 9 bases matching TRBD1. The CDR3 has 15 residues. The trim removed 4 bases at V and 2 bases at J, leaving 6 bases unmatched. Looked up from germline, CDR1 is LNHDA and CDR2 is SQIVND (reference sequence). This chain's CDR3 is CASSRPGQGTYEQYF. The CDR3 DNA reads as TGTGCCAGTAGTAGACCGGGACAGGGCACCTACGAGCAGTACTTC. Variable domain in full (rest from reference TRBV19 and TRBJ2-7): DGGITQSPKYLFRKEGQNVTLSCEQNLNHDAMYWYRQDPGQGLRLIYYSQIVNDFQKGDIAEGYSVSREKKESFPLTVTSAQKNPTAFYLCASSRPGQGTYEQYFGPGTRLTVT.

This rearrangement joins TRBV18 to TRBJ1-2; D remains unclear. CDR3 length equals 13 residues. Trimming stripped 1 base from V and 3 bases from J, with 6 bases between. Germline V gene data show CDR1 as KGHSH and CDR2 as LQKENI. CDR3 sequence: CASSPLQDYGYTF. The CDR3 DNA is TGTGCCAGCTCACCACTCCAGGACTATGGCTACACCTTC.

The rearrangement links TRBV5-1 to TRBJ1-3, with D unclear. The CDR3 loop spans 13 amino acids. Germline V gives CDR1 SGHRS, CDR2 YFSETQ. Trimming cost V 2 bases and J 4 bases, with 7 bases left between them. The CDR3 here is CASSFGAGNTIYF. The CDR3, as DNA: TGCGCCAGCAGCTTTGGTGCGGGAAACACCATATATTTT.

The chain links TRBV4-3 to TRBJ2-1, with D perhaps TRBD1 (7 bases). This CDR3 is 19 amino acids long. The germline gives CDR1 LGHNA, CDR2 YSLEER. Trimming shortened V by 2 bases and J by 4 bases, and 24 bases separated the two germline ends. The CDR3 protein is CASSQYSRGEAHMYNEQFF. CDR3 bases: TGCGCCAGCAGCCAATATAGCAGGGGGGAGGCTCATATGTACAATGAGCAGTTCTTC.

The chain combines TRBV11-2 with TRBJ1-2, with D perhaps matching TRBD1 (6 bases). The CDR3 runs 13 residues. The germline V and J ends were trimmed by 4 bases and 2 bases, with 8 bases remaining between them. Germline CDR1 and CDR2: SGHAT and FQNNGV. CDR3 in amino acids: CASSSQGNYGYTF. The DNA for the CDR3 is TGTGCCAGCAGCTCGCAGGGGAACTATGGCTACACCTTC.

This clone was detected a few times. This chain joins TRBV6-4 and TRBJ2-3; possible D gene TRBD2, 5 bases. Trimming stripped 3 bases from V and 2 bases from J, with 12 bases between. The germline V gene encodes CDR1 MRHNA and CDR2 SNTAGT. The CDR3 spans 15 residues. The CDR3 protein is CASSDGGLNTDTQYF. CDR3 sequence (DNA): TGTGCCAGCAGTGATGGAGGACTCAACACAGATACGCAGTATTTT.

This clone was picked up a small number of times. This rearrangement joins TRBV5-8 to TRBJ2-7; 9 positions match TRBD1. Trimming at V came to 0 bases and at J to 4 bases, leaving 5 bases not matched to a gene. CDR1 and CDR2 from the germline V gene are SGHTS and YDEGEE. The CDR3 consists of 15 residues. This CDR3 is CASSLGGTGSYEQYF. As DNA, the CDR3 is TGTGCCAGCAGCTTGGGTGGGACAGGGAGTTACGAGCAGTACTTC.

This clone came up a few times. V usage is TRBV30 and J usage is TRBJ1-1, with D tentatively TRBD1 (6 bases). The CDR3 sequence is 16 residues long. Trimming pared 0 bases from V and 1 base from J, leaving 15 bases between. CDR1 is GTSNPN and CDR2 is SVGIG in the germline V gene (reference sequence). In nucleotides, the CDR3 is TGTGCCTGGAGTGTTCTCGGGAGGGGGACGAACACTGAAGCTTTCTTT. Translation gives CAWSVLGRGTNTEAFF.

V and J are TRBV28 and TRBJ2-1; 9 nucleotides agree with TRBD2. The CDR3 has 14 amino acids. V shed 7 bases, J shed 5 bases, and the junction held 6 bases outside the gene matches. The germline CDR1 and CDR2 sequences are MDHEN and SYDVKM. The CDR3 sequence is CASNPASGDNEQFF. As DNA, the CDR3 is TGTGCCAGCAATCCCGCTAGCGGGGACAATGAGCAGTTCTTC.

The chain uses TRBV28 and TRBJ2-1; 13 bases map to TRBD2. Germline trimming cut 5 bases from V and 4 bases from J; bases unmatched to any gene: 8. Germline CDR1 is MDHEN and CDR2 is SYDVKM. CDR3 length equals 17 residues. Here the CDR3 reads CASSHEGLAGPYNEQFF. The CDR3 DNA is TGTGCCAGCAGTCACGAGGGACTAGCGGGGCCTTACAATGAGCAGTTCTTC.

This clone was observed once. The chain recombines TRBV5-4 with TRBJ2-1; D gene unclear. This CDR3 is built from 15 residues. The germline gives CDR1 SGHNT, CDR2 YYREEE (reference sequence). Trimming took 2 bases from V and 0 from J, leaving 9 bases between them. CDR3 sequence reads: CASSFDTSSYNEQFF. DNA of the CDR3: TGTGCCAGCAGCTTCGACACCAGCTCCTACAATGAGCAGTTCTTC.

The chain employs TRBV6-5 and TRBJ1-2; 7 nucleotides match TRBD1. The CDR3 totals 12 residues. CDR1 and CDR2 (germline): MNHEY, SVGAGI. With 4 bases clipped from V and 8 bases from J, the junction kept 4 bases outside the gene matches. CDR3 DNA: TGTGCCAGCAGTTTTACAGGGGAGGGCTACACCTTC. Amino acids: CASSFTGEGYTF.

The chain carries TRBV29-1 and TRBJ2-1; 7 nucleotides line up with TRBD2. The germline gives CDR1 SQVTM, CDR2 ANQGSEA. This CDR3 is built from 14 residues. V was pared by 4 bases and J by 4 bases, with 7 bases of the junction left unmatched. The CDR3 DNA reads TGCAGCGTTGTTAGGGACTACCAGTACAATGAGCAGTTCTTC. It translates to CSVVRDYQYNEQFF.

The J gene is TRBJ1-5, the V gene TRBV28, with a weak D call TRBD1 (6 bases). The CDR3 sequence is 14 residues long. V was clipped by 3 bases and J by 2 bases, with 8 bases between them. Looked up from germline, CDR1 is MDHEN and CDR2 is SYDVKM. The CDR3 loop reads CASSFAGGNQPQHF. CDR3 sequence (DNA): TGTGCCAGCAGTTTCGCAGGGGGCAATCAGCCCCAGCATTTT.

The chain employs TRBV19 and TRBJ2-7; D possibly corresponds to TRBD2 (5 bases). This CDR3 spans 11 amino acids. Germline V CDR1 and CDR2: LNHDA, SQIVND (reference sequence). V was trimmed by 5 bases and J by 6 bases, leaving 8 bases between them. CDR3 in amino acids: CASSRGSEQYF. The DNA of the CDR3 is TGTGCCAGTAGTCGAGGGTCCGAGCAGTACTTC.

V is TRBV27 and J is TRBJ2-1, with D maybe TRBD2 (6 bases). CDR3 size: 15 residues. The V end was cut by 4 bases, the J end by 3 bases, with 13 bases between. The germline CDR1 and CDR2 sequences are MNHEY and SMNVEV (reference sequence). The CDR3 sequence: CASSYTGTYYNEQFF. The CDR3 DNA reads TGTGCCAGCAGTTATACCGGGACTTACTACAATGAGCAGTTCTTC.